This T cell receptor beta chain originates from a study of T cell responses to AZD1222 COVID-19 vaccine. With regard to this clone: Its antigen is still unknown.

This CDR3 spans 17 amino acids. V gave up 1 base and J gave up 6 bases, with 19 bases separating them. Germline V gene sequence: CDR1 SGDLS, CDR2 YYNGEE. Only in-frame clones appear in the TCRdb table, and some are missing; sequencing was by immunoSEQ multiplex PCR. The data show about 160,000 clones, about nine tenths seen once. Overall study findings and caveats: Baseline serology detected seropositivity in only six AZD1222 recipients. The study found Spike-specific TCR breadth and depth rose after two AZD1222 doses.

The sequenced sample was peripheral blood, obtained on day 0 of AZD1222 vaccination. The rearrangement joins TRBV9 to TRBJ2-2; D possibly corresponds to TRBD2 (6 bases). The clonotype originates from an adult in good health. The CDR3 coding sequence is TGTGCCAGCAGCGTACTCTCCGGGGCGGGAAGGCCCGGGGAGCTGTTTTTT. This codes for CASSVLSGAGRPGELFF.